The 5 T cell receptor beta chains below come from one sample, sequenced in a study of blood T cells in healthy people across ages. It was with a sample-barcoded 5' primer and a J-beta primer mix that a second PCR of roughly 7 to 12 cycles was run. TCRdb used MiXCR to reprocess the 5' RACE reads, holding one entry per CDR3 protein. The top ten clones hold roughly 3.6% of a sample with hundreds of thousands of distinct CDR3 sequences, under 25% of them seen once. Sample: blood. The receptors derive from a man aged 65-85 years in good health.

V usage is TRBV27 and J usage is TRBJ2-5, with D tentatively TRBD1 (6 bases). The V end lost 3 bases, the J end lost 2 bases, and 13 bases lay between the germline ends. The CDR3 is 15 amino acids. Germline CDR1 is MNHEY and CDR2 is SMNVEV (reference sequence). The CDR3 loop reads CASSLWGQIQETQYF. In DNA form, the CDR3 reads TGTGCCAGCAGTTTGTGGGGACAAATTCAAGAGACCCAGTACTTC.

This clonotype has more than one count but fewer than ten. The chain carries TRBV10-2 and TRBJ2-7; maybe TRBD2 (6 bases). Trimming took off 10 bases at V and 2 bases at J, with 15 bases between the two ends. The CDR3 consists of 13 residues. Per germline, CDR1 WSHSY and CDR2 SAAADI. The CDR3 DNA is TGCGCCACCAACCGGGACTTGACCTACGAGCAGTACTTC. Encoded protein: CATNRDLTYEQYF.

The chain joins TRBV20-1 to TRBJ1-1; D is possibly TRBD1 (6 bases). The germline V gene has CDR1 DFQATT and CDR2 SNEGSKA (reference sequence). The CDR3 consists of 14 residues. The V end lost 7 bases, the J end lost 1 base, and 16 bases lay between the germline ends. The CDR3 DNA sequence: TGCAGTGTTAGGATGCAGGGGCAGAACACTGAAGCTTTCTTT. Its translation is CSVRMQGQNTEAFF.

The chain employs TRBV6-2 or TRBV6-3 and TRBJ1-1; D call uncertain. The germline gives CDR1 MNHEY, CDR2 SVGEGT. The V gene lost 2 bases and the J gene lost 6 bases, with 7 bases spanning the gap. The CDR3 consists of 12 residues. The CDR3 DNA reads TGTGCCAGCAGTTACGGCTTTTCTGAAGCTTTCTTT. Its translation is CASSYGFSEAFF.

The chain uses TRBV29-1 and TRBJ1-5; 9 bases line up with TRBD1. Germline V gene data show CDR1 as SQVTM and CDR2 as ANQGSEA. The J segment lost 7 bases and the V segment lost 7 bases, leaving 8 bases of the junction unmatched. The CDR3 has 13 residues. The CDR3 here is CSAQGASEQPQHF. The CDR3, as DNA: TGCAGCGCACAGGGGGCTTCGGAACAGCCCCAGCATTTT.